This is a list of T cell receptor beta chains from one sample in a study of blood T cells in healthy people across ages. TCRdb re-derived calls from the 5' RACE reads in MiXCR, one entry per CDR3 protein. The sample has over 1,300,000 distinct CDR3 sequences; roughly 64% are singletons. Sequenced sample: blood. The receptors come from a man aged 18 to 30 in good health. Both conserved end residues are part of each CDR3. Fields, in order: V gene, J gene, clone size, D gene, CDR3 length, CDR3 DNA, CDR3 protein. The D gene is left open where the match is weak. A row's size may be missing; if present it is once, few, many or a size class.

TRBV7-6	TRBJ2-2	.	.	16	TGTGCCAGCAGCCTTACAGAGGACTATAACACCGGGGAGCTGTTTTTT	CASSLTEDYNTGELFF
TRBV7-9	TRBJ1-2	.	.	13	TGTGCCAGCAGCTTAGGGTCGGGCTCCGGCTACACCTTC	CASSLGSGSGYTF
TRBV5-4	TRBJ1-1	.	.	15	TGTGCCAGCAGCTTGTCTCCGAGGGGGAACACTGAAGCTTTCTTT	CASSLSPRGNTEAFF
TRBV11-2	TRBJ2-1	few	.	16	TGTGCCAGCAGCTCTCTAGTACTAGGGAACATTAATGAGCAGTTCTTC	CASSSLVLGNINEQFF
TRBV29-1	TRBJ2-1	.	TRBD2	14	TGCAGCGTTGTCGGGACTAGCGGGTTCAATGAGCAGTTCTTC	CSVVGTSGFNEQFF
TRBV10-3	TRBJ1-1	.	.	15	TGTGCCATCAGTGATGGGGGACGGTTGAACACTGAAGCTTTCTTT	CAISDGGRLNTEAFF
TRBV28	TRBJ1-1	.	.	12	TGTGCCAGCAGCTTATCAGACAGTGCGGCTTTCTTT	CASSLSDSAAFF
TRBV6-5	TRBJ2-7	.	.	16	TGTGCCAGCAGTACAGCGGAAGGACCGGTTTCCTACGAGCAGTACTTC	CASSTAEGPVSYEQYF
TRBV28	TRBJ2-6	few	.	17	TGTGCCACCACTAGTTGGGGTCCTCTCTCTGGGGCCAACGTCCTGACTTTC	CATTSWGPLSGANVLTF
TRBV28	TRBJ2-1	few	TRBD2	15	TGTGCCAGCAGGCTCGGGGGGGGCTCATACAATGAGCAGTTCTTC	CASRLGGGSYNEQFF
TRBV5-1	TRBJ1-2	few	.	15	TGCGCCAGCAGCTTCACGTCGGGCAGGGAATATGGCTACACCTTC	CASSFTSGREYGYTF
TRBV28	TRBJ1-2	.	.	12	TGTGCCAGCAGTCAAGCCCCGGGTGGGGGCACCTTC	CASSQAPGGGTF
TRBV12-3/TRBV12-4	TRBJ2-1	many	.	14	TGTGCCAGCAGTTTAACTAGTCCCTACAATGAGCAGTTCTTC	CASSLTSPYNEQFF